This T cell receptor (beta chain) was identified in a study of graft-versus-host responses after intestinal transplantation. Trimming removed 3 bases from V and 13 bases from J, with 18 bases in between. The CDR3 length is 13 residues. CDR1 and CDR2 from the germline V gene are LNHDA and SQIVND (reference sequence). Comment on this clone: What it binds is unknown.

Assay used: immunoSEQ multiplex PCR; TCRdb lists only in-frame clones, some missing. The data contain some 130,000 clones, approximately 92% of them seen just once; the ten biggest clones take up 0.09% to 0.15%. General study findings and limits: Detected in recipient marrow were GvH clones, some of which were first observed in ileum or blood.

Sequencing was performed on unstimulated CD4+ T cells sorted from spleen or lymph node cells, taken before intestinal transplant. The origin of this receptor is a human donor who received an intestinal transplant. V is TRBV19 and J is TRBJ1-2, with D perhaps TRBD1 (5 bases). CDR3 amino acids: CASSMGPGQGCTF. The CDR3 DNA follows: TGTGCCAGTAGTATGGGTCCTGGGCAGGGATGCACCTTC.